The T cell receptor beta chain under discussion was sequenced for a study of neurological immune-mediated disorders. 2 million PBMCs stored at -80 C were the source of the unsorted libraries. 5'RACE with 10-nucleotide random UMIs generated the cDNA. TCRdb re-called the 5' RACE reads through MiXCR, storing one row per CDR3 protein. Of about 70,000 distinct CDR3 sequences listed, 3% to 4% are singletons. This clonotype has a count of ten or more. Its antigen is not known. Study-level points and caveats: HTLV-1-associated myelopathy showed the most TCR clonal expansion; multiple sclerosis the least, below healthy controls. No expanded-clone CDR3 amino acid sequence recurred across subjects, suggesting private TCR-beta repertoires.

Germline CDR1 is SNHLY and CDR2 is FYNNEI. This CDR3 comprises 14 residues. The junction had 8 bases not matched to a gene; V was cut back by 6 bases and J by 5 bases. The receptor was derived from a woman between 45 and 65 years old with multiple sclerosis. The chain recombines TRBV2 with TRBJ1-1; 8 bases are a match to TRBD1. The specimen was PBMCs. CDR3 sequence: CASSLQGGETEAFF. For the CDR3, the DNA is TGTGCCAGCAGCCTACAGGGGGGAGAAACTGAAGCTTTCTTT.